This TCR beta chain was identified in a study of cytomegalovirus exposure and HLA in healthy donors (dated by TCRdb to the late 2010s). About the full investigation: An earlier analysis of 587 of the donors reported 276 Gb of sequence data and 95 million to 140 million unique TCR beta sequences obtained from about 200 million T cells. An early release covering over 500 HLA-typed donors comprised roughly 300 gigabases of sequencing data and around 86 million unique TCR sequences. Among the roughly 400 genotyped donors, approximately 82% belonged to the genetic ancestry cluster associated with self-reported Caucasian donors. The study aimed to test whether cataloging public T cell receptors could reveal signatures of past pathogen exposure. The study used immunosequencing to profile the T cell repertoires of about 670 subjects and linked those repertoires to cytomegalovirus serostatus. In addition to the first cohort of several hundred subjects, a separate validation cohort of 130 or so different subjects was used. To predict cytomegalovirus infection status, the study combined high-throughput TCR immunosequencing, statistical association of individual TCRs with disease status, and machine learning. In a later analysis, previously published TCR beta repertoires from fewer than 750 donors were re-analyzed and high-resolution HLA genotyping was added so that TCR occurrence patterns could be studied. In the later analysis, no new phenotypic data were used to find candidate immune exposures; instead, reliance was placed on TCR beta sequences and their occurrence across donors. An earlier analysis of 587 of the donors used high-throughput TCR beta sequencing to judge whether each TCR beta V gene segment behaved as functional or pseudogenic. Donor age, sex, ethnicity and CMV serostatus were collected together with the repertoire data. In a later genetic analysis, genome-wide SNP genotypes for about three fifths of the 666 donors were used, and that subset was treated as a discovery cohort. All discovery cohort repertoires had been generated using a single sequencing platform. HLA typing covered class I and class II loci at four-digit resolution. Typing coverage differed by locus: A, B, C, DRB1 and DQB1 were typed in about 620-640 donors, DQA1 in about 500, DPA1 in approximately 600, and DPB1 in approximately 450. About five DR-DQ haplotypes were treated as single units for association and clustering because of strong linkage in the cohort. On average, over 200,000 unique TCR beta nucleotide sequences were sequenced per donor among some 420 genotyped donors of the cohort, with roughly 18% of those sequences being non-productive. On the study overall, not on this receptor specifically: Strong co-occurrence of HLA alleles, especially DR and DQ, made assigning TCR associations to individual alleles difficult. In a later analysis, TCR association rates were found to vary across HLA loci, with the most associated TCRs seen for DRB1 alleles and the fewest for HLA-C alleles. Because the 87-base-pair reads could not distinguish some IMGT-functional V segments, including TRBV6-2 and TRBV6-3, those segments were excluded. Presence/absence analyses assumed roughly uniform sequencing depth across donors, an assumption that may not hold. A later analysis found that most CMV-associated TCR beta chains appeared HLA-restricted, with HLA associations seemingly driven largely by CMV exposure. A cluster of highly shared sequence variants was judged likely to be a technical artifact of the sequencing pipeline. The classifier was reported to diagnose cytomegalovirus status with high specificity and sensitivity in both the original cohort and the validation cohort. Because some donors lacked HLA typing at each locus, the association tests relied only on the typed subset. In an earlier analysis of more than 500 of the donors, most TCR beta V segments appeared in productive rearrangements about 87% or about 30% of the time, broadly matching IMGT annotations. This cohort had only TCR beta chains sequenced, and the lack of alpha or paired-chain data limited which features could be detected. It was suggested by the authors that the approach could potentially be generalized to other disease states and immunological phenotypes. Most TCR sequences were seen in very few donors, while some public TCRs were found in many individuals. About 15 rarely observed V segments, including chromosome 9 orphons, were excluded from the earlier analysis of approximately 500 of the donors because counts were too low. Immune exposure information for the cohort was limited to CMV serostatus. Linkage disequilibrium might explain the correlated functional status among segregating V segments, but an unknown experimental factor could not be ruled out. Specific HLA alleles were associated with 16,951 TCR beta sequences at a false discovery rate of 0.05 in a later analysis. The study listed 150 to 200 TCR beta chains as associated with cytomegalovirus. A later genetic analysis associated a missense DCLRE1C variant with V-gene and J-gene trimming of TCR beta chains, and an independent cohort replicated the association. Three of the identified cytomegalovirus-associated TCR beta chains were confirmed in vitro to be specific for cytomegalovirus antigens. In a later analysis, several top co-occurrence clusters were reported to appear linked to parvovirus B19, influenza, CMV and Epstein-Barr virus. A further reported finding was that TCR beta sequences accurately predicted the HLA-A and HLA-B alleles for most subjects in the first cohort. In a later analysis, HLA-associated TCR beta chains showed more clonal expansion and lower generation probabilities than non-associated chains that were equally common. In a later genetic analysis, fewer N-insertions in productive TCRs were reported among donors in an Asian-associated ancestry cluster than the 666-donor mean.

This clone was recorded a few times. No antigen is known for it. No quality values exist for individual bases; no much larger clone is one base distant. In total, approximately 700 healthy bone marrow donors made up the cohort. At the time of sampling, all cohort members were nominally healthy, though unrecorded immune exposures were likely present. The donor was CMV seropositive and was included in the group of approximately 300 seropositive cohort members. A peripheral blood sample was provided by each donor, and peripheral blood mononuclear cells were used for TCR beta sequencing. The Qiagen DNeasy Blood Extraction Kit was used to extract genomic DNA from the blood cell samples. The library was generated by the immunoSEQ multiplex PCR assay. For the multiplex PCR, a mixture combining 60 forward primers for TCR Vbeta segments and 13 reverse primers for TCR Jbeta segments was used. A multiplex PCR assay on genomic DNA amplified the CDR3 region of rearranged TCR beta genes. On the Illumina HiSeq System, the amplified TCR beta libraries were sequenced as 87-base-pair reads. The authors processed their data as follows. Across the 670 or so repertoires, a later analysis counted some 80 million unique TCR beta chains, approximately 10 million of which were shared by at least two donors. Raw reads were error-corrected and collapsed into unique sequences with a nearest-neighbor algorithm that merged closely related sequences to remove PCR and sequencing errors. CDR3 sequences were aligned to IMGT reference sequences to assign V, D and J gene segments. For a sequence to be retained, at least a six-nucleotide match to both a V gene segment and a J gene segment was required. Rearrangements were classified as productive when the CDR3 lacked stop codons and remained in frame with V and J, and all other rearrangements were classified as non-productive. Following IMGT convention, CDR3 was defined as the stretch from the second conserved V-encoded cysteine up to the conserved J-encoded phenylalanine. The earlier analysis of about 590 of the donors excluded sequences that lacked an unambiguous match to a single V gene segment. In an earlier analysis of 587 of the donors, a V segment was called functional when productive rearrangements were above 56.7%, and segregating when the standard deviation between donors exceeded 5%. A statistical classification framework was built to diagnose cytomegalovirus status from the catalog of TCR beta chain sequences. In a later analysis, TCR nucleotide sequences were compared against IMGT/GENE-DB human TR gene sequences so that V and J genes could be assigned. A later analysis assigned CDR3 sequences and most-parsimonious VDJ recombination scenarios with the TCRdist pipeline. A later analysis defined each TCR beta chain by its CDR3 amino acid sequence plus V-gene family, and excluded reads lacking a unique V-gene family. To address suspected cross-contamination and a sequencing artifact, a later analysis removed roughly 580 highly shared, low-generation-probability nucleotide sequences. A later analysis calculated a clonal expansion index for each public chain from normalized within-repertoire ranks of inferred template counts. Generation probabilities in a later analysis came from a VDJ recombination model fitted to out-of-frame rearrangements, and those results were checked against IGoR. In a later analysis, hypergeometric tests were used to score TCR-TCR, TCR-HLA and TCR-CMV co-occurrence, with a repertoire-size bias correction applied to TCR pairs. To estimate false discovery rates, a later analysis permuted the HLA or CMV assignments 20 times. In a later analysis, co-occurring TCRs were grouped using DBSCAN, and TCRdist sequence similarity was added for clustering within HLA-allele-positive subsets. Repertoires with fewer than 30,000 or more than 120,000 public chains, plus five repertoires with anomalous nucleotide sharing, were excluded from co-occurrence clustering. TCRdb limited this immuneACCESS table to in-frame rearrangements with V and J called. A share of clones is missing; checked studies link under half to unresolved V genes, and the rest is unexplained. D and trimming were read from the DNA, whereas the V and J calls and clone size are those reported in that table. The sample contains fewer than 200,000 clones, about 75% of them found a single time. The leading ten clones occupy 7.4% of the sample.

From V the trimming removes 7 bases and from J it removes 0 bases, while the gene matches leave 10 bases of the junction unaccounted for. CDR1 and CDR2, per the germline V gene, are SNHLY and FYNNEI. The CDR3, cysteine through phenylalanine, is 16 amino acids long. Of all the DNA, just the CDR3 is kept, 48 bases in frame from base 1. Sequencing input: PBMCs. The V and J genes are TRBV2 and TRBJ1-2; 8 bases in between match TRBD1. The receptor comes from a male donor in good health and CMV-seropositive. The CDR3 region reads CASTTGQDLANYGYTF. In nucleotides, the sequence is TGTGCCAGCACCACGGGACAGGACCTAGCTAACTATGGCTACACCTTC.